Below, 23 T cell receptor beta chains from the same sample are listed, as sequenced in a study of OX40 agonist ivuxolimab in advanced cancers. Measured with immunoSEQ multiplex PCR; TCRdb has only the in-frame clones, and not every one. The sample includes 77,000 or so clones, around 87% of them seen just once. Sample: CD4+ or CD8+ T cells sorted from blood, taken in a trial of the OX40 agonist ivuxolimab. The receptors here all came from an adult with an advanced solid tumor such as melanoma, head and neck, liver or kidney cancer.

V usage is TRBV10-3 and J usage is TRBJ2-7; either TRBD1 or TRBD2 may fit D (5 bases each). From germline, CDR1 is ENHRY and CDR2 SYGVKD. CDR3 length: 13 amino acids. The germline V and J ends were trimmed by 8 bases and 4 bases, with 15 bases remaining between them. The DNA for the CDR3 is TGTGCCATCTTGGCTGACGGGACGTACGAGCAGTACTTC. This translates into CAILADGTYEQYF.

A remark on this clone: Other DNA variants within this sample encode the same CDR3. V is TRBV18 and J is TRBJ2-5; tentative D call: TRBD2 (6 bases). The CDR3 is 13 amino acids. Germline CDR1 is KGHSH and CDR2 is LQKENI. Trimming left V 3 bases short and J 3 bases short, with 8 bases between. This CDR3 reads CASSPGLKETQYF. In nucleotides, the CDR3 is TGTGCCAGCTCACCGGGACTTAAAGAGACCCAGTACTTC.

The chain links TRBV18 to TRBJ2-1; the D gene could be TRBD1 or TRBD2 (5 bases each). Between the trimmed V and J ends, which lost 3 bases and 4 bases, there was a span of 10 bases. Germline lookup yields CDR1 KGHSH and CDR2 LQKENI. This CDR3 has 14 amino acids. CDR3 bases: TGTGCCAGCTCACCCGGGACGGGATACAATGAGCAGTTCTTC. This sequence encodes CASSPGTGYNEQFF.

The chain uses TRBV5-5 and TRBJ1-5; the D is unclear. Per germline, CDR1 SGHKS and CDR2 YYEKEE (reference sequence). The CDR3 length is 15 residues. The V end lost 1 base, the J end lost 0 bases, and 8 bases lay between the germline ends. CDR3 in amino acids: CASSLWGDSNQPQHF. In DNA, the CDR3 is TGTGCCAGCAGCTTGTGGGGAGATAGCAATCAGCCCCAGCATTTT.

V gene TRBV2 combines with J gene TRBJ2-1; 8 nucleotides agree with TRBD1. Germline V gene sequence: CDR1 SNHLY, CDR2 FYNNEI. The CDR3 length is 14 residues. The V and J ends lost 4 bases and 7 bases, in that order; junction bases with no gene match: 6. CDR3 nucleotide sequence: TGTGCCAGCAGTGCCAGGGGGCATAGTAATGAGCAGTTCTTC. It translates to CASSARGHSNEQFF.

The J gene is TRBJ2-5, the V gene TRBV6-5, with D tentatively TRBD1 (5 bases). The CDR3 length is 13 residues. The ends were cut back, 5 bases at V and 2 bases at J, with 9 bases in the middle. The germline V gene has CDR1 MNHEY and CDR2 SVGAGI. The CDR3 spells CASSMTVQETQYF. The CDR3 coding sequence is TGTGCCAGCAGTATGACAGTGCAAGAGACCCAGTACTTC.

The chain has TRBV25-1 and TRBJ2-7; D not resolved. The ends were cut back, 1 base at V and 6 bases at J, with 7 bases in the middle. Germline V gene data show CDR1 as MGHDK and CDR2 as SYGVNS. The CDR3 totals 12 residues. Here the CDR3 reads CASSELVGEQYF. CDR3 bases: TGTGCCAGCAGTGAATTGGTCGGCGAGCAGTACTTC.

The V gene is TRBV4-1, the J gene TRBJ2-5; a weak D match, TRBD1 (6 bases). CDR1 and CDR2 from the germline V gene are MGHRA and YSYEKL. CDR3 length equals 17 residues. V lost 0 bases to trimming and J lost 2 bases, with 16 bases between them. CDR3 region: CASSQDLSPRGQETQYF. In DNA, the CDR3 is TGCGCCAGCAGCCAAGATCTATCCCCCAGGGGTCAAGAGACCCAGTACTTC.

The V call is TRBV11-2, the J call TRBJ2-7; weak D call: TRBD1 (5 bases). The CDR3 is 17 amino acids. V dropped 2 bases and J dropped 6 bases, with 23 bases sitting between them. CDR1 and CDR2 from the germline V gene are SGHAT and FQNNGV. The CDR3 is CASSLPPWGQEGLEQYF. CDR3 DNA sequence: TGTGCCAGCAGCTTACCTCCCTGGGGCCAGGAAGGGCTCGAGCAGTACTTC.

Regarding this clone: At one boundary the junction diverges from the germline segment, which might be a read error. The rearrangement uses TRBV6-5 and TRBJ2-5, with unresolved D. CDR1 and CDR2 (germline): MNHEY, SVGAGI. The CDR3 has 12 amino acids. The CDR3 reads CASSNSRGTQYF. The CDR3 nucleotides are TGTGCCAGCAGTAACTCTCGCGGGACCCAGTACTTC.

In DNA, the CDR3 is TGCGCCAGCAGCTTGGCAGGGGGCGAGGCAAACACCATATATTTT. Residues: CASSLAGGEANTIYF. This chain uses TRBV5-1 with TRBJ1-3, with 8 bases identical to TRBD1. The CDR3 runs to 15 residues. With 0 bases clipped from V and 6 bases from J, the junction kept 5 bases outside the gene matches. CDR1 and CDR2 from the germline V gene are SGHRS and YFSETQ.

This chain's CDR3 is CASITRGGSSYNEQFF. CDR3 sequence (DNA): TGTGCCAGCATTACCCGTGGCGGGAGCTCCTACAATGAGCAGTTCTTC. J is TRBJ2-1 and V is TRBV6-6; TRBD2 matches at 7 bases. The CDR3 totals 16 residues. Germline CDR1 MNHNY, CDR2 SVGAGI (reference sequence). J lost 0 bases, V lost 7 bases, and 9 bases had no gene match.

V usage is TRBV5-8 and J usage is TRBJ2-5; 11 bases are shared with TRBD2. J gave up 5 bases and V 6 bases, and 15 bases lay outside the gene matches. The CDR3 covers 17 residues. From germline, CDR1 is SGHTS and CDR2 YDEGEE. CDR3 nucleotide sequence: TGTGCCAGCACCTCGGGGCTAGCGGGAGGCCGGGGGGAGACCCAGTACTTC. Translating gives CASTSGLAGGRGETQYF.

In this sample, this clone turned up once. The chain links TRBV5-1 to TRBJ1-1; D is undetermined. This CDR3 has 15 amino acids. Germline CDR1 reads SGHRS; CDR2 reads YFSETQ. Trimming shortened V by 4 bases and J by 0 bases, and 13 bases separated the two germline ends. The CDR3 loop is CASSPRSGVNTEAFF. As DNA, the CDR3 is TGCGCCAGCAGCCCGAGGTCCGGGGTGAACACTGAAGCTTTCTTT.

The CDR3 DNA follows: TGTGCCAGCAGCTTGGTACAAGAGACCCAGTACTTC. This translates into CASSLVQETQYF. This chain links TRBV5-4 with TRBJ2-5, with D hard to call. Germline assignment: CDR1 SGHNT and CDR2 YYREEE (reference sequence). With 0 bases removed from V and 2 bases from J, the gap between germline ends came to 2 bases. The CDR3 has 12 amino acids.

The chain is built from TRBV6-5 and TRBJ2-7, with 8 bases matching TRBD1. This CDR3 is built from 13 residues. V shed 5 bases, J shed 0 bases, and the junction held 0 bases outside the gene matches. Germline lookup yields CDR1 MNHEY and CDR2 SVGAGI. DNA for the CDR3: TGTGCCAGCAGTGGACAGGGCTCCTACGAGCAGTACTTC. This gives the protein CASSGQGSYEQYF.

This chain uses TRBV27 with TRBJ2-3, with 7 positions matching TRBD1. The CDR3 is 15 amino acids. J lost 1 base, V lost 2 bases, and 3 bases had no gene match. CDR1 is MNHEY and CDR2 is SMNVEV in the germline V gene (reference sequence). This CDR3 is CASSLRGGRTDTQYF. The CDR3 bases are TGTGCCAGCAGTTTAAGAGGGGGCCGCACAGATACGCAGTATTTT.

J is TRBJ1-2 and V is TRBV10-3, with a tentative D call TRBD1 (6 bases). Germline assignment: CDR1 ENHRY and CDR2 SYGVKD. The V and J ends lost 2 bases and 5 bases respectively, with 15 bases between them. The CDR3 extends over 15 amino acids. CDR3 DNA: TGTGCCATCAGTGAGCCAGGGGATCTTACATATGGCTACACCTTC. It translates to CAISEPGDLTYGYTF.

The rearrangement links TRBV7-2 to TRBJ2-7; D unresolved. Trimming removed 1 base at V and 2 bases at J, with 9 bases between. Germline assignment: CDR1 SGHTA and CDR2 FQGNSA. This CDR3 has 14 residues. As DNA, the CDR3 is TGTGCCAGCAGCTTAGATAGCCATACCTACGAGCAGTACTTC. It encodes CASSLDSHTYEQYF.

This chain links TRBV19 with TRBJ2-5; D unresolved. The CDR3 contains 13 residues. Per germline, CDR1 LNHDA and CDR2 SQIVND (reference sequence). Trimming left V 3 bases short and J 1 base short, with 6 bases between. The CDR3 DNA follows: TGTGCCAGTAGTATTTGGGGCCAAGAGACCCAGTACTTC. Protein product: CASSIWGQETQYF.

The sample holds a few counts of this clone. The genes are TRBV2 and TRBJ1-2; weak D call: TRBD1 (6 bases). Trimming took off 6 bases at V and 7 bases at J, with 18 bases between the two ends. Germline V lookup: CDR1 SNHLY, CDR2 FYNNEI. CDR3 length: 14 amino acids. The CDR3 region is CASSTSQGSGGYTF. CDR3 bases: TGTGCCAGCAGCACTTCACAGGGATCAGGTGGCTACACCTTC.

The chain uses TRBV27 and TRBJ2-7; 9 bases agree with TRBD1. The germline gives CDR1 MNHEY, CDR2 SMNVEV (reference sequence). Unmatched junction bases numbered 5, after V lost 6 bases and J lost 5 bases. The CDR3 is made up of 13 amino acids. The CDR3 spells CASRGTGRNEQYF. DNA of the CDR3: TGTGCCAGCAGGGGGACAGGGAGAAACGAGCAGTACTTC.

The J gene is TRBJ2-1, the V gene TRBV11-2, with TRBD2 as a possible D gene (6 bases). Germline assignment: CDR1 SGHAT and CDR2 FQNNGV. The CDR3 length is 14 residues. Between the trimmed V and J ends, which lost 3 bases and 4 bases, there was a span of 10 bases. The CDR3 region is CASSFTGTYNEQFF. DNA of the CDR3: TGTGCCAGCAGCTTTACCGGGACTTACAATGAGCAGTTCTTC.